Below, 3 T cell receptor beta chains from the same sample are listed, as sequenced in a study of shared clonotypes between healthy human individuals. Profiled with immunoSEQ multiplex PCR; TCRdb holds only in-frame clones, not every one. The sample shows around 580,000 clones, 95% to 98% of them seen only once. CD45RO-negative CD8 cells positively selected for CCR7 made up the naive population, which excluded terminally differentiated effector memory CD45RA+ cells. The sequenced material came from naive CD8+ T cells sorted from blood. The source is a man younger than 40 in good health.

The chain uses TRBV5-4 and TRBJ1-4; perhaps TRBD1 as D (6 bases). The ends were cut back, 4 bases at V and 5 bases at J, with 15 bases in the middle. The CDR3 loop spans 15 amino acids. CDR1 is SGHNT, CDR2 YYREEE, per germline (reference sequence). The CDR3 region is CASSVRQDPNEKLFF. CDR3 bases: TGTGCCAGCAGCGTTCGACAGGACCCAAATGAAAAACTGTTTTTT.

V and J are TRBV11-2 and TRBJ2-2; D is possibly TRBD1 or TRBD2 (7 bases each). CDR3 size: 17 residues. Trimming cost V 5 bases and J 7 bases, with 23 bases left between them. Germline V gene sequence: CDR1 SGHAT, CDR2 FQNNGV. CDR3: CASSPAPRGGFNGELFF. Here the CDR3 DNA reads TGTGCCAGCAGCCCAGCTCCCAGGGGGGGTTTTAACGGGGAGCTGTTTTTT.

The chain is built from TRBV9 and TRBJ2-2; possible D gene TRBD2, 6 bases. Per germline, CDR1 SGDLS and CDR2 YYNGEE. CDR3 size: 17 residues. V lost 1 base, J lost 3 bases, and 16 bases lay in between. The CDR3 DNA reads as TGTGCCAGCAGCGTACCCCAAGCTAGCGCGGACACCGGGGAGCTGTTTTTT. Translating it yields CASSVPQASADTGELFF.